A selection of T cell receptor beta chains follows, all from one sample in a study of T-cell reconstitution after alpha-beta-depleted transplantation in children. TCRdb analysed the PCR reads with MiXCR anew, one entry per CDR3 protein. In the table there are nearly 550,000 distinct CDR3 sequences, approximately 20% of which are singletons. Sequences were derived from PBMCs from the stem cell graft donor, sampled from the stem cell graft. These receptors originate from a human donor who donated a stem cell graft to a child with acute lymphoblastic leukemia. CDR3s leave out the opening cysteine and the closing phenylalanine or tryptophan. The D gene is left open where the match is weak.

TRBD1	TRBV10-3	TRBJ2-7	AIRRTGDSYEQY
.	TRBV29-1	TRBJ2-7	SAQTGLTYEQY
.	TRBV7-3	TRBJ1-2	ASSRNPTDGSYGYT
.	TRBV5-1	TRBJ1-1	ASSTTSLNTEAF
.	TRBV5-1	TRBJ1-1	ASSFLGGGTEAF
.	TRBV18	TRBJ2-3	ASSPNLGADTQY
.	TRBV4-1	TRBJ2-7	ASSQDGSGSSYEQY
.	TRBV7-8	TRBJ1-4	ASSLIFGGPGQINEKLF
.	TRBV25-1	TRBJ2-3	ASSEFEDTQY
.	TRBV12-3/TRBV12-4	TRBJ2-7	ASSLLPLQGSYEQY
.	TRBV20-1	TRBJ2-7	SPGENEQY
TRBD2	TRBV6-1	TRBJ2-1	ASSVLAGGPSNEQF